The table lists the clone carrying this TCR beta chain with a few counts. The 5'RACE method, run with constant-segment primers, produced TCR alpha and TCR beta cDNA libraries (carrying sample barcodes and UMIs). TCRdb reanalysed the 5' RACE reads using MiXCR and keeps one entry per CDR3 protein. The top ten clones hold roughly an eighth of a sample with fewer than 450,000 distinct CDR3 sequences, approximately 21% of them seen once. The data were taken from a study of T-cell memory formation after mild COVID-19. In the study overall: TCR clusters were mostly donor specific.

The CDR3 is 17 residues long. V shed 1 base and J 4 bases; nucleotides not matched to a gene: 9. The V gene's germline CDR1 is MNHEY and CDR2 SVGAGI. The TCR was taken from an adult woman who had mild COVID-19 (a few samples of this study predate the infection). Cell type and time point are not known. Material for sequencing was PBMCs or a T cell subset sorted from them (not recorded which). The rearrangement links TRBV6-5 to TRBJ2-1, with 8 bases matching TRBD2. CDR3 nucleotide sequence: TGTGCCAGCAGTTACTTGTACCCCCCTAGCGGGTACAATGAGCAGTTCTTC. It specifies CASSYLYPPSGYNEQFF.